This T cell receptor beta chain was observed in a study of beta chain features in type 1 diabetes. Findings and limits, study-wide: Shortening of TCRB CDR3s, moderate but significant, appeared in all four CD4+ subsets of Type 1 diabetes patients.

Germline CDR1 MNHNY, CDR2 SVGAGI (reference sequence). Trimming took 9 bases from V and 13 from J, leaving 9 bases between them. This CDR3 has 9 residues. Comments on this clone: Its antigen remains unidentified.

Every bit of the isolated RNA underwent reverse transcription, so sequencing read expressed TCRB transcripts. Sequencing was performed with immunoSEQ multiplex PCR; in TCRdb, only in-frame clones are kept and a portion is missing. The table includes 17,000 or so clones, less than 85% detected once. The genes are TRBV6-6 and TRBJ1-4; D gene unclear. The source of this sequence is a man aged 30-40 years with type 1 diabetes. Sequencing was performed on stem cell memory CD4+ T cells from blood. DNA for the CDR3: TGTGCCAGAAAATTCAGACTGTTTTTT. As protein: CARKFRLFF.